Listed below are T cell receptor beta chains from one sample, sequenced in a study of cytomegalovirus exposure and HLA in healthy donors. Repertoires were generated with immunoSEQ multiplex PCR, while TCRdb's copy carries only in-frame clones and drops some. The repertoire holds approximately 160,000 clones, about 70% seen once, with less than 3.5% in the top ten. The specimen sequenced was PBMCs. The receptors come from a woman between 40 and 55 years old in good health and CMV-seropositive. Both conserved end residues are part of each CDR3. The D gene is left open where the match is weak. The listing skips clone size in some rows; elsewhere it reads once, few, many or a size class.

DNA: TGTGCCAGCAGTTCATGGGGCGGCGAGACCCAGTACTTC; CDR3: CASSSWGGETQYF; V: TRBV6-5; D: .; size: .; J: TRBJ2-5
DNA: TGTGCCAGCAGCGTAGTCGGTAGCGGGAGCTATGAGCAGTTCTTC; CDR3: CASSVVGSGSYEQFF; V: TRBV9; D: TRBD2; size: few; J: TRBJ2-1
DNA: TGTGCCAGCAGCCCAGACGGGGGACTAACCTACGAGCAGTACTTC; CDR3: CASSPDGGLTYEQYF; V: TRBV7-9; D: TRBD2; size: .; J: TRBJ2-7
DNA: TGTGCCAGCAGACGCGACTTAGTCGCCCGCGAGCAGTACTTC; CDR3: CASRRDLVAREQYF; V: TRBV7-2; D: .; size: .; J: TRBJ2-7
DNA: TGTGCCAGCAAGGTGGACTTATACCAAGAGACCCAGTACTTC; CDR3: CASKVDLYQETQYF; V: TRBV27; D: .; size: few; J: TRBJ2-5
DNA: TGTGCCAGCAGACGGGACAGAGACTACGAGCAGTACTTC; CDR3: CASRRDRDYEQYF; V: TRBV6-5; D: TRBD1; size: .; J: TRBJ2-7
DNA: TGTGCCACCAGCAGAGATCGCGGGGGGGAGGAGACCCAGTACTTC; CDR3: CATSRDRGGEETQYF; V: TRBV15; D: TRBD2; size: .; J: TRBJ2-5
DNA: TGTGCCAGCAGTTTGGCGGGGAAGGGCAATCAGCCCCAGCATTTT; CDR3: CASSLAGKGNQPQHF; V: TRBV28; D: .; size: few; J: TRBJ1-5
DNA: TGCGCCAGCAGCTTGGGGACAGGGGTCCAGCCCCAGCATTTT; CDR3: CASSLGTGVQPQHF; V: TRBV5-1; D: TRBD1; size: .; J: TRBJ1-5
DNA: TGTGCCATCAGTGCGATAAGGCAGGTGGGCTACGAGCAGTACTTC; CDR3: CAISAIRQVGYEQYF; V: TRBV10-3; D: .; size: .; J: TRBJ2-7